This passage covers 32 T cell receptor beta chains from one sample sequenced in a study of blood T cell repertoires in COVID-19 (dated by TCRdb to between 2020 and 2021). Receptors were amplified or captured by the immunoSEQ multiplex PCR assay. In its TCRdb copy, this immuneACCESS table keeps in-frame sequences only and misses some clones. Where compared with another copy, unresolved V genes explain less than half of these, and the others have no known cause. The sample includes 30,000 to 35,000 clones, with 88% observed a single time. Of the sample, less than 8% falls within the top ten clones. The specimen was peripheral blood. All receptors come from a man in his 60s with COVID-19, enrolled during active disease.

This chain joins TRBV6-1 and TRBJ2-2; a possible D gene is TRBD1 (6 bases). V was pared by 4 bases and J by 4 bases, with 19 bases between. Germline V gives CDR1 MNHNS, CDR2 SASEGT. There are 17 residues in the CDR3. CDR3 protein: CASSALPGQRSTGELFF. For the CDR3, the DNA is TGTGCCAGCAGTGCCCTTCCGGGACAACGTTCCACCGGGGAGCTGTTTTTT.

This clone has only one observation. The V gene is TRBV5-1, the J gene TRBJ2-1; possibly TRBD2 for D (5 bases). Trimming took 4 bases from V and 8 from J, leaving 22 bases between them. The length of the CDR3 is 16 residues. Germline V gene sequence: CDR1 SGHRS, CDR2 YFSETQ. CDR3 residues: CASSRTSDLGSDEQFF. Written as DNA, the CDR3 is TGCGCCAGCAGCCGGACCTCGGACTTGGGAAGCGATGAGCAGTTCTTC.

DNA of the CDR3: TGTGCCAGCAGCCAGAGGAGAGGTGAAAAACTGTTTTTT. Amino acids: CASSQRRGEKLFF. J is TRBJ1-4 and V is TRBV14; no reliable D call. Germline V CDR1 and CDR2: SGHDN, FVKESK. This CDR3 is built from 13 residues. V lost 3 bases and J 7 bases, leaving 9 bases between the germline ends.

This clone was detected only a few times. This CDR3 reads CASSLGLADYSNQPQHF. DNA for the CDR3: TGTGCCAGCAGCTTAGGATTGGCAGATTATAGCAATCAGCCCCAGCATTTT. The chain carries TRBV7-8 and TRBJ1-5; no clear D gene. The CDR3 loop spans 17 amino acids. Trimming left V 1 base short and J 0 bases short, with 13 bases between. The germline CDR1 and CDR2 sequences are SGHVS and FQNEAQ.

The chain joins TRBV28 to TRBJ1-2; D is possibly TRBD1 (5 bases). V gave up 4 bases and J gave up 5 bases, with 11 bases separating them. Germline V gives CDR1 MDHEN, CDR2 SYDVKM. The CDR3 is 13 amino acids. This CDR3 is CASSYQGGYGYTF. The CDR3 coding sequence is TGTGCCAGCAGTTACCAGGGAGGATATGGCTACACCTTC.

The chain is built from TRBV29-1 and TRBJ2-1, with 12 bases fitting TRBD1. The CDR3 spans 12 residues. CDR1 is SQVTM and CDR2 is ANQGSEA in the germline V gene. J gave up 10 bases and V 6 bases, and 4 bases lay outside the gene matches. DNA for the CDR3: TGCAGCGTGGGGACAGGGGGCCACGAGCAGTTCTTC. Protein sequence: CSVGTGGHEQFF.

The chain uses TRBV4-2 and TRBJ2-7, with 11 bases matching TRBD1. This CDR3 region has 16 residues. The J segment lost 2 bases and the V segment lost 1 base, leaving 4 bases of the junction unmatched. The germline CDR1 and CDR2 sequences are LGHNA and YNFKEQ. The CDR3 protein is CASSQGGTGGTYEQYF. Written as DNA, the CDR3 is TGTGCCAGCAGCCAAGGTGGGACAGGGGGTACCTACGAGCAGTACTTC.

The chain links TRBV28 to TRBJ2-7; TRBD1 might be the D (6 bases). Trimming shortened V by 6 bases and J by 6 bases, and 21 bases separated the two germline ends. The germline V gene encodes CDR1 MDHEN and CDR2 SYDVKM. CDR3 size: 15 residues. In DNA, the CDR3 is TGTGCCAGCAGATCACCGGGACATCCCCCCGTCGAGCAGTACTTC. It yields the protein CASRSPGHPPVEQYF.

V gene TRBV28 combines with J gene TRBJ2-7; 7 bases are a match to TRBD2. V shed 2 bases, J shed 0 bases, and the junction held 7 bases outside the gene matches. This CDR3 region has 16 residues. Germline loops: CDR1 MDHEN, CDR2 SYDVKM. CDR3 in DNA: TGTGCCAGCAGTTTAGGTGGCGGGGGTAGCTCCTACGAGCAGTACTTC. Amino acid sequence: CASSLGGGGSSYEQYF.

This clone was seen once. The genes are TRBV30 and TRBJ2-5, with TRBD1 matching over 11 bases. Germline V gene lookup returns CDR1 GTSNPN and CDR2 SVGIG (reference sequence). V lost 5 bases and J lost 3; bases outside the gene matches: 2. The CDR3 covers 13 residues. CDR3 region: CAWGQGAKETQYF. CDR3 sequence (DNA): TGTGCCTGGGGACAGGGGGCTAAAGAGACCCAGTACTTC. Supplemented by reference TRBV30 and TRBJ2-5, the full variable domain reads SQTIHQWPATLVQPVGSPLSLECTVEGTSNPNLYWYRQAAGRGLQLLFYSVGIGQISSEVPQNLSASRPQDRQFILSSKKLLLSDSGFYLCAWGQGAKETQYFGPGTRLLVL.

This chain links TRBV2 with TRBJ1-2, with TRBD1 matching 9 bases. The CDR3 is 18 amino acids. Trimming cost V 7 bases and J 8 bases; bases outside gene matches: 23. Per germline, CDR1 SNHLY and CDR2 FYNNEI. The CDR3 DNA reads TGTGCCAGCATCTCGGGGGCCGTGGGACAGGGAGAACCTCGGGGCTACACCTTC. Amino acids: CASISGAVGQGEPRGYTF.

The chain joins TRBV21-1 to TRBJ2-1; the table's D call, TRBD2, has no DNA check behind it. TRBV21-1 is classified as a pseudogene. The CDR3 contains 14 residues. The CDR3 spells CASSPRVAYNEQFF. CDR3 nucleotides: TGTGCCAGCAGCCCCCGGGTCGCCTACAATGAGCAGTTCTTC.

The rearrangement uses TRBV10-3 and TRBJ1-6, with 8 bases identical to TRBD1. The V and J ends lost 6 bases and 6 bases, in that order; junction bases with no gene match: 4. This CDR3 region has 14 residues. Germline-derived CDR1 and CDR2 are ENHRY and SYGVKD. The CDR3 here is CAIRTGGSNSPLHF. As DNA, the CDR3 is TGTGCCATCAGAACAGGGGGTAGTAATTCACCCCTCCACTTT.

This chain uses TRBV12-5 with TRBJ2-7, with a weak D call TRBD1 (6 bases). From germline, CDR1 is LGHNT and CDR2 FRNRAP. Trimming stripped 4 bases from V and 2 bases from J, with 12 bases between. CDR3 size: 14 residues. CDR3 coding DNA: TGTGCTAGTGGTTCGTCGGACAGCACCTACGAGCAGTACTTC. Translated: CASGSSDSTYEQYF.

The chain couples TRBV7-8 to TRBJ2-7; TRBD2 might be the D (6 bases). CDR1 and CDR2 from the germline V gene are SGHVS and FQNEAQ. The length of the CDR3 is 14 residues. With 0 bases removed from V and 7 bases from J, the gap between germline ends came to 13 bases. CDR3 protein: CASSLAGGVGEQYF. The CDR3 coding sequence is TGTGCCAGCAGCTTAGCGGGAGGTGTGGGTGAGCAGTACTTC.

The chain recombines TRBV19 with TRBJ1-5; D may be TRBD1 (5 bases). The CDR3 totals 16 residues. Germline loops: CDR1 LNHDA, CDR2 SQIVND (reference sequence). The V end lost 6 bases, the J end lost 1 base, and 16 bases lay between the germline ends. The CDR3 loop is CASRASGVQSNQPQHF. As DNA, the CDR3 is TGTGCCAGTAGGGCGTCGGGGGTCCAAAGCAATCAGCCCCAGCATTTT. The full variable domain, its missing parts supplied by reference TRBV19 and TRBJ1-5, is DGGITQSPKYLFRKEGQNVTLSCEQNLNHDAMYWYRQDPGQGLRLIYYSQIVNDFQKGDIAEGYSVSREKKESFPLTVTSAQKNPTAFYLCASRASGVQSNQPQHFGDGTRLSIL.

The J gene is TRBJ1-5, the V gene TRBV13; 7 nucleotides align to TRBD1. J gave up 6 bases and V 5 bases, and 7 bases lay outside the gene matches. This CDR3 comprises 14 residues. CDR1 is PRHDT and CDR2 is FYEKMQ in the germline V gene (reference sequence). CDR3 DNA: TGTGCCAGCAGCACCCGACAGGGCAGTCAGCCCCAGCATTTT. Amino acids: CASSTRQGSQPQHF.

The V call is TRBV27, the J call TRBJ2-1; D is possibly TRBD2 (6 bases). The V gene's germline CDR1 is MNHEY and CDR2 SMNVEV (reference sequence). The CDR3 is 15 residues long. The ends were cut back, 6 bases at V and 2 bases at J, with 14 bases in the middle. CDR3 coding DNA: TGTGCCAGCAGGGCCGGGACTGGCCCCTACAATGAGCAGTTCTTC. Protein product: CASRAGTGPYNEQFF.

The rearrangement links TRBV5-6 to TRBJ2-7; a possible D gene is TRBD2 (5 bases). The CDR3 has 14 residues. CDR1 SGHDT and CDR2 YYEEEE come from the germline V gene. The V end lost 0 bases, the J end lost 0 bases, and 7 bases lay between the germline ends. Written as DNA, the CDR3 is TGTGCCAGCAGCTTGGCCGGAGGCTCCTACGAGCAGTACTTC. This gives the protein CASSLAGGSYEQYF.

The genes are TRBV24-1 and TRBJ2-7; 8 nucleotides line up with TRBD2. The CDR3 extends over 14 amino acids. Unmatched junction bases numbered 6, after V lost 3 bases and J lost 6 bases. The germline gives CDR1 KGHDR, CDR2 SFDVKD. As DNA, the CDR3 is TGTGCCACCAGTGATGACGGGAGGGCCGGCGAGCAGTACTTC. Translated, it gives CATSDDGRAGEQYF.

The V gene is TRBV4-2, the J gene TRBJ2-2, with TRBD1 matching 10 bases. Trimming took 4 bases from V and 3 from J; bases not matched to a gene: 2. The CDR3 runs to 15 residues. The germline V gene has CDR1 LGHNA and CDR2 YNFKEQ. DNA of the CDR3: TGTGCCAGCAGCCCCGGGACAGGGGACACCGGGGAGCTGTTTTTT. Translation gives CASSPGTGDTGELFF.

The chain joins TRBV5-1 to TRBJ1-1, with D tentatively TRBD1 (5 bases). V was trimmed by 5 bases and J by 6 bases, leaving 17 bases between them. This CDR3 contains 14 residues. Per the germline V gene, CDR1 is SGHRS and CDR2 is YFSETQ. The CDR3 spells CASRRQAGDSEAFF. In nucleotides, the CDR3 is TGCGCCAGCAGGCGGCAGGCGGGGGATTCTGAAGCTTTCTTT.

This sequence joins TRBV6-1 and TRBJ2-7, with TRBD1 matching over 8 bases. V lost 1 base and J lost 3; bases outside the gene matches: 5. The CDR3 is made up of 15 amino acids. Germline V gene sequence: CDR1 MNHNS, CDR2 SASEGT. CDR3 nucleotide sequence: TGTGCCAGCAGTGAAGTTCGGACAGGGCGCTACGAGCAGTACTTC. It is translated as CASSEVRTGRYEQYF.

The rearrangement uses TRBV4-3 and TRBJ1-3; D is perhaps TRBD1 (6 bases). CDR1 and CDR2 from the germline V gene are LGHNA and YSLEER. V dropped 4 bases and J dropped 0 bases, with 13 bases sitting between them. The CDR3 is 16 residues long. The CDR3, as DNA: TGCGCCAGCAGCCCGGACTCGGACAGCTCTGGAAACACCATATATTTT. Its translation is CASSPDSDSSGNTIYF.

The chain joins TRBV28 to TRBJ1-2; 8 bases are shared with TRBD1. CDR1 is MDHEN and CDR2 is SYDVKM in the germline V gene. The CDR3 contains 12 residues. Losses at the gene ends were 8 bases for V and 8 bases for J; bases not matched to a gene: 7. CDR3 protein: CASGNRGWGYTF. The DNA of the CDR3 is TGTGCCAGCGGAAACAGGGGGTGGGGCTACACCTTC.

The rearrangement links TRBV10-3 to TRBJ1-1, with TRBD1 as a possible D gene (6 bases). The V gene lost 4 bases and the J gene lost 5 bases, with 11 bases spanning the gap. Germline V gene sequence: CDR1 ENHRY, CDR2 SYGVKD. The CDR3 runs to 13 residues. CDR3 in amino acids: CAISVQGKTEAFF. As DNA, the CDR3 is TGTGCCATCAGTGTTCAGGGGAAGACTGAAGCTTTCTTT.

This clone was found a few times. The V and J genes are TRBV6-4 and TRBJ2-1, with TRBD2 matching over 8 bases. Germline V lookup: CDR1 MRHNA, CDR2 SNTAGT. Unmatched junction bases numbered 4, after V lost 4 bases and J lost 8 bases. This CDR3 contains 13 residues. CDR3 sequence: CASSVSGEDEQFF. The CDR3 DNA reads as TGTGCCAGCAGTGTTAGCGGGGAGGATGAGCAGTTCTTC.

This chain connects TRBV28 to TRBJ1-1; no definite D call. Per germline, CDR1 MDHEN and CDR2 SYDVKM. This CDR3 spans 13 amino acids. Trimming pared 8 bases from V and 5 bases from J, leaving 15 bases between. The CDR3 nucleotides are TGTGCCAGCGGCTACACAGCTCCGACTGAAGCTTTCTTT. It specifies CASGYTAPTEAFF. Full variable domain (outside the CDR3, taken from reference TRBV28 and TRBJ1-1): DVKVTQSSRYLVKRTGEKVFLECVQDMDHENMFWYRQDPGLGLRLIYFSYDVKMKEKGDIPEGYSVSREKKERFSLILESASTNQTSMYLCASGYTAPTEAFFGQGTRLTVV.

This chain joins TRBV18 and TRBJ2-2, with D possibly matching TRBD2 (5 bases). The CDR3 loop spans 17 amino acids. Looked up from germline, CDR1 is KGHSH and CDR2 is LQKENI. Trimming removed 3 bases at V and 1 base at J, with 15 bases between. In DNA form, the CDR3 reads TGTGCCAGCTCACCTGAGGGATGGGTCTTGAACACCGGGGAGCTGTTTTTT. It encodes CASSPEGWVLNTGELFF.

This chain uses TRBV28 with TRBJ1-1; no definite D call. This CDR3 spans 11 amino acids. Trimming took 7 bases from V and 1 from J, leaving 4 bases between them. Germline CDR1 and CDR2: MDHEN and SYDVKM. The CDR3 DNA follows: TGTGCCAGCACTACGAACACTGAAGCTTTCTTT. Translation gives CASTTNTEAFF.

J is TRBJ2-7 and V is TRBV7-9; maybe TRBD2 (6 bases). Per germline, CDR1 SEHNR and CDR2 FQNEAQ (reference sequence). The length of the CDR3 is 13 residues. V lost 5 bases and J 2 bases, leaving 10 bases between the germline ends. The chain's CDR3 is CASSPTGAYEQYF. CDR3 coding DNA: TGTGCCAGCAGCCCGACGGGGGCCTACGAGCAGTACTTC.

The V call is TRBV5-6, the J call TRBJ1-6, with TRBD1 matching 7 bases. Trimming removed 2 bases from V and 13 bases from J; junction bases left unmatched: 9. Germline lookup yields CDR1 SGHDT and CDR2 YYEEEE. The CDR3 spans 14 residues. CDR3 nucleotide sequence: TGTGCCAGCAGCTTAGGGGGCGCAGGTTTGCCCCTCCACTTT. Amino acid sequence: CASSLGGAGLPLHF.